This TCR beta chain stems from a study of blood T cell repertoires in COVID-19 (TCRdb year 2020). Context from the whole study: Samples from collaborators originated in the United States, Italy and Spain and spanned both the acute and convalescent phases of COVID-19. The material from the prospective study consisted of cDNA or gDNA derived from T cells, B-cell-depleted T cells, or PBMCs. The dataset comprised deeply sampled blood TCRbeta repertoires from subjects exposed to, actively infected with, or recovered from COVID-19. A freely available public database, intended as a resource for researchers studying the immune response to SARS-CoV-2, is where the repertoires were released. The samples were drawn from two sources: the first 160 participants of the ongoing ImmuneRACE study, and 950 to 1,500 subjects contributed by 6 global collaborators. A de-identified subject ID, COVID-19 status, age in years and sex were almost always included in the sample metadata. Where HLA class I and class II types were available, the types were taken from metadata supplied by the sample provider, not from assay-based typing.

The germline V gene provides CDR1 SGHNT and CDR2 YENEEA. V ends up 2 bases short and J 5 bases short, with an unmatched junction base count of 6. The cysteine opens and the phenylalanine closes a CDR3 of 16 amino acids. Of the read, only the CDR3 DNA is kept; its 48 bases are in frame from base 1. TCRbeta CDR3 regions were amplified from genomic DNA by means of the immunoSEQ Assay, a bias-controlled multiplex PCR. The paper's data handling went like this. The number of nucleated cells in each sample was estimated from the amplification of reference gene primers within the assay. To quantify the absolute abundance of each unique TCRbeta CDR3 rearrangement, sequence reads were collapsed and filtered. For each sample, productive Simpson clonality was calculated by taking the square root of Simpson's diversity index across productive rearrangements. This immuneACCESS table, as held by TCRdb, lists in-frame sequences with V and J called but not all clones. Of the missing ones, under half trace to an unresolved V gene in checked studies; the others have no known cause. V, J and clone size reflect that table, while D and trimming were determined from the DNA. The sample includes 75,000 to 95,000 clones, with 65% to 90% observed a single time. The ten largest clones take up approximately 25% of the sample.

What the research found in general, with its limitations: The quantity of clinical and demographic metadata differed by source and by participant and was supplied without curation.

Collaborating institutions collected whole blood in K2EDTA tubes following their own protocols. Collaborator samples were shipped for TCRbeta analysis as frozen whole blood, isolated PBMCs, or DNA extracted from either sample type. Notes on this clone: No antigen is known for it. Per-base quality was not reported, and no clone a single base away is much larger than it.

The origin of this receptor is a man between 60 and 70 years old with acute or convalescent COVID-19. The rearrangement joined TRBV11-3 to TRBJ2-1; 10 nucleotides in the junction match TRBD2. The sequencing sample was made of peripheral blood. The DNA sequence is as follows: TGTGCCAGCAGCTTAAGGGAGCGGGGGGGCAACAATGAGCAGTTCTTC. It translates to CASSLRERGGNNEQFF. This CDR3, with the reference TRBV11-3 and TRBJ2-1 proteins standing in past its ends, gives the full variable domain EAGVVQSPRYKIIEKKQPVAFWCNPISGHNTLYWYLQNLGQGPELLIRYENEEAVDDSQLPKDRFSAERLKGVDSTLKIQPAELGDSAVYLCASSLRERGGNNEQFFGPGTRLTVL.